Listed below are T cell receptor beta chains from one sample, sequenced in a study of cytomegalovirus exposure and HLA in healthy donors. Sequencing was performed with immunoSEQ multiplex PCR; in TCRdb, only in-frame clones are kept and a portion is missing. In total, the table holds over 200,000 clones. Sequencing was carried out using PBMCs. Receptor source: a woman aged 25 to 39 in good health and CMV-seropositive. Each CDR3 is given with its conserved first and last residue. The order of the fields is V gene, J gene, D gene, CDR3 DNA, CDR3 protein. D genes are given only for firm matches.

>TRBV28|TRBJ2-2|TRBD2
TGTGCCAGCAGTTTATTCGGACTAGCGACCAACACCGGGGAGCTGTTTTTT
CASSLFGLATNTGELFF
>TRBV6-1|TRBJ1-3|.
TGTGCCAGCAGTGAGGTGGTGGGGAGCTCTGGAAACACCATATATTTT
CASSEVVGSSGNTIYF
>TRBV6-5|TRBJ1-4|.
TGTGCCAGCAGTTACTCGAGGGTCCAGTTCAATGAAAAACTGTTTTTT
CASSYSRVQFNEKLFF
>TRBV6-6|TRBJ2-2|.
TGTGCCAGCACAGGCAGTCTTGGCGGGGAGCTGTTTTTT
CASTGSLGGELFF
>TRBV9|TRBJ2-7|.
TGTGCCAGCAGCCCCCCCACGGGGACTTCTATAGCCGAGCAGTACTTC
CASSPPTGTSIAEQYF
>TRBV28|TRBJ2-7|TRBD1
TGTGCCAGCAAGAGGACAGGGGGGTCCTACGAGCAGTACTTC
CASKRTGGSYEQYF
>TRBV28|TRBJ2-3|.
TGTGCCAGCAGGACCGGGGGTCTCAGCACAGATACGCAGTATTTT
CASRTGGLSTDTQYF
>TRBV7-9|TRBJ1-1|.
TGTGCCAGCAGCATGGGGGCCTTCTTT
CASSMGAFF
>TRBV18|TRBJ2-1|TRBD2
TGTGCCAGCTCACGGTCCGGGTGGGGTAGCGGGAGCAATGAGCAGTTCTTC
CASSRSGWGSGSNEQFF
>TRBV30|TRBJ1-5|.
TGTGCCTGGAGTGCCTCCGCGGGGGTAACGCAGCCCCAGCATTTT
CAWSASAGVTQPQHF
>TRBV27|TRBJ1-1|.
TGTGCCAGCAGCCTGGGGGGAGCCGAAGCTTTCTTT
CASSLGGAEAFF
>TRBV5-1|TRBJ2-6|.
TGCGCCAGCAGCTTGGTTGGCCGGGGGAGTGGGGCCAACGTCCTGACTTTC
CASSLVGRGSGANVLTF
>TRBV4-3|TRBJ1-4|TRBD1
TGCGCCAGCAGTGGGGACAGGTCCTCGATTAGGCGAAAACTGTTTTTT
CASSGDRSSIRRKLFF
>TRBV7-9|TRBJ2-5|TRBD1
TGTGCCAGCAGCCTCCGACAGGGGGCGTATGAGCAGTACTTC
CASSLRQGAYEQYF
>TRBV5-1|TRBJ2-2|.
TGCGCCAGCAGCTTGGGGGGGGGCCGACTCACCGGGGAGCTGTTTTTT
CASSLGGGRLTGELFF
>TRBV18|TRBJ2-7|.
TGTGCCAGCTCACCTAACCTCAGGGTCCACGAGCAGTACTTC
CASSPNLRVHEQYF
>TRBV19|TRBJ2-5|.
TGTGCCAGTAGTGCACCCCATCAGGGTTCCCAGGAGACCCAGTACTTC
CASSAPHQGSQETQYF
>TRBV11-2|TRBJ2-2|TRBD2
TGTGCCAGCAGCCAGGGACTAGCCGCCGGGGAGCTGTTTTTT
CASSQGLAAGELFF
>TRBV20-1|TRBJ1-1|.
TGCAGTGCTACCCAGCGCAAAGCTTTCTTT
CSATQRKAFF
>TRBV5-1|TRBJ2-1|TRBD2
TGCGCCAGCAGCTTGGGGGGACTAGCGGCTAACTACAATGAGCAGTTCTTC
CASSLGGLAANYNEQFF
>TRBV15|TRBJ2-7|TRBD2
TGTGCCACCCACGAGGGAGGGCTCCCCTACGAGCAGTACTTC
CATHEGGLPYEQYF
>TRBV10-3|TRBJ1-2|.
TGTGCCATCAGTGTAGGTCAGGGAAACTATGGCTACACCTTC
CAISVGQGNYGYTF
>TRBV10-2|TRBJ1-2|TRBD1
TGCGCCAGCAGGACAGGGAAGGATGGCTACACCTTC
CASRTGKDGYTF
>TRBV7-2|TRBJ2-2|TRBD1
TGTGCCAGCAGCCTAACAGGGGGCTCAGTCGAGCTGTTTTTT
CASSLTGGSVELFF
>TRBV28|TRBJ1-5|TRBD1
TGTGCCAGCTCGGGACAGGTAGCGAGTCAGCCCCAGCATTTT
CASSGQVASQPQHF
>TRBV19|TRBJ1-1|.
TGTGCCAGTGCTGTATACGGTGAAGCTTTCTTT
CASAVYGEAFF
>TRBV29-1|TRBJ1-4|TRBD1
TGCAGCATACAGGGGGCGGACGAAAAACTGTTTTTT
CSIQGADEKLFF
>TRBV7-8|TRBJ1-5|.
TGTGCCAGCAGCTTAGTACAGAACAATCAGCCCCAGCATTTT
CASSLVQNNQPQHF
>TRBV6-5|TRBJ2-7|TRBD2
TGTGCCAGCAGTTACTCTAGCGGGGGGGCGTGGGAGCAGTACTTC
CASSYSSGGAWEQYF
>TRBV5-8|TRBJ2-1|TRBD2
TGTGCCAGCAGCTACGGGGGGGCCTATGAGCAGTTCTTC
CASSYGGAYEQFF
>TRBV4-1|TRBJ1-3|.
TGCGCCAGCAGTCAAACGCCACTGCCGGTCTCTGGAAACACCATATATTTT
CASSQTPLPVSGNTIYF
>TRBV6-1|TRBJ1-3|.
TGTGCCAGCAGTGAATTCGGCCGGGGGAACACCATATATTTT
CASSEFGRGNTIYF
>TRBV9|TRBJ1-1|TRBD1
TGTGCCAGCAGCGTGAGGGACAGATACACTGAAGCTTTCTTT
CASSVRDRYTEAFF
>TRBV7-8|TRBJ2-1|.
TGTGCCAGCAGCTTGGACTTGAGCTCCTACAATGAGCAGTTCTTC
CASSLDLSSYNEQFF
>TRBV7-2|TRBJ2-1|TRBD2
TGTGCCAGCAGCTTACAGGGCGGGGGGAACCATGAGCAGTTCTTC
CASSLQGGGNHEQFF
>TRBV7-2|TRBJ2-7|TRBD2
TGTGCCAGCAGCCGGACTAGCGGGAGGGCTGTACTCTACGAGCAGTACTTC
CASSRTSGRAVLYEQYF
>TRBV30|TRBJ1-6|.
TGTGCCTGGAGTGTAGAGGTGACGGTCGTAACGAATTCACCCCTCCACTTT
CAWSVEVTVVTNSPLHF
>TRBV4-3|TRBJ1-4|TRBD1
TGCGCCAGCAGCTCGACAGGGGGGAGCTCAACTAATGAAAAACTGTTTTTT
CASSSTGGSSTNEKLFF
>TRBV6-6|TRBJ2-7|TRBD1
TGTGCCAGCAGTGCCTCACGGACAGGCGACTACGAGCAGTACTTC
CASSASRTGDYEQYF
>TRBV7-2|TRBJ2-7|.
TGTGCCAGCAGCTTAGGGGCGGGAAGATCCTACGAGCAGTACTTC
CASSLGAGRSYEQYF
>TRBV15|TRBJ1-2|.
TGTGCCACCAGCAGGGGGATCGACAAGGGGACATATGGCTACACCTTC
CATSRGIDKGTYGYTF
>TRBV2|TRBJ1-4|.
TGTGCCAGCAGTGGGGGAGGATTGGCTAATGAAAAACTGTTTTTT
CASSGGGLANEKLFF